This entry is about one TCR beta chain. What it binds is not known. The sample belongs to a study of naive and memory T cell subsets. Two oligonucleotides, mixed equimolar, formed the beta constant-region primer covering TRBC1 and TRBC2. The ligated cDNA underwent four PCR rounds using SP2 and nested alpha and beta constant-region primers. A 12-nucleotide UMI and the SP2 primer were added to the cDNA 3' end by oligonucleotide ligation. A single record per CDR3 protein comes from TCRdb applying MiXCR to the UMI-ligation and nested PCR reads. This table holds 150,000 or so distinct CDR3 sequences, 20% to 25% found once. Findings and limits, study-wide: In CD4 and CD8 cells, diversity dropped from naive through EMRA. Possibly reflecting memory cells re-expressing CD45RA, a few larger clonotypes occurred in naive repertoires, especially CD8. No ground truth validated the naive and memory repertoire findings.

Trimming removed 2 bases from V and 1 base from J, with 8 bases in between. There are 15 residues in the CDR3. CDR1 and CDR2 from the germline V gene are SGHTA and FQGNSA. The sample taken for sequencing was naive CD4+ T cells from blood. The clonotype comes from a human donor in good health. The chain joins TRBV7-2 to TRBJ2-2; D call uncertain. CDR3 sequence: CASSLRQENTGELFF. CDR3 DNA sequence: TGTGCCAGCAGCTTAAGGCAGGAGAACACCGGGGAGCTGTTTTTT.